Below, 26 T cell receptor beta chains from the same sample are listed, as sequenced in a study of blood T cell repertoires in COVID-19. Here immunoSEQ multiplex PCR was the method, and the copy in TCRdb shows in-frame clones only, minus some. The sample contains 250,000 to 300,000 clones, around 86% of which appear only once. The specimen was PBMCs or T cells enriched from blood (not recorded which). All receptors come from a man younger than 30 who had recovered from COVID-19.

The chain combines TRBV7-9 with TRBJ1-4; maybe TRBD1 (5 bases). Germline loops: CDR1 SEHNR, CDR2 FQNEAQ (reference sequence). This CDR3 is 15 amino acids long. Between the trimmed V and J ends, which lost 5 bases and 0 bases, there was a span of 10 bases. The CDR3 is CASSRGGSTNEKLFF. The CDR3, as DNA: TGTGCCAGCAGCCGGGGGGGTTCAACTAATGAAAAACTGTTTTTT.

This chain connects TRBV18 to TRBJ1-1, with D hard to call. The CDR3 extends over 14 amino acids. Germline V gene data show CDR1 as KGHSH and CDR2 as LQKENI. V gave up 5 bases and J gave up 1 base, with 11 bases separating them. CDR3 amino acids: CASSSGRGNTEAFF. In nucleotides, the CDR3 is TGTGCCAGCTCATCTGGACGGGGGAACACTGAAGCTTTCTTT.

This clone appeared once. A read error may account for a junction end that differs from germline. This chain uses TRBV4-1 with TRBJ1-1; D gene uncertain. The germline V gene has CDR1 MGHRA and CDR2 YSYEKL. The CDR3 consists of 16 residues. The CDR3 spells CASSQGAGGLNTEAFF. Here the CDR3 DNA reads TGCGCCAGCAGCCAAGGGGCAGGCGGGTTGAACACTGAGGCTTTCTTT.

This chain links TRBV30 with TRBJ1-1; maybe TRBD1 (5 bases). The CDR3 contains 16 residues. Per germline, CDR1 GTSNPN and CDR2 SVGIG (reference sequence). V was cut by 2 bases and J by 2 bases, with 18 bases left in between. The CDR3 DNA sequence: TGTGCCTGGAGTCCTTTCCGAACGCAGGGAAACACTGAAGCTTTCTTT. It translates to CAWSPFRTQGNTEAFF.

This chain uses TRBV5-6 with TRBJ1-2; D call uncertain. Germline lookup yields CDR1 SGHDT and CDR2 YYEEEE. The CDR3 consists of 13 residues. V was clipped by 1 base and J by 6 bases, with 10 bases between them. CDR3 DNA: TGTGCCAGCAGCTTGAAGTCCGGGAATGGCTACACCTTC. As protein: CASSLKSGNGYTF. Complete variable domain (other parts from reference TRBV5-6 and TRBJ1-2): DAGVTQSPTHLIKTRGQQVTLRCSPKSGHDTVSWYQQALGQGPQFIFQYYEEEERQRGNFPDRFSGHQFPNYSSELNVNALLLGDSALYLCASSLKSGNGYTFGSGTRLTVV.

This sequence joins TRBV11-3 and TRBJ1-1; D gene uncertain. V was shortened by 4 bases and J by 4 bases, with 7 bases between the two germline ends. Looked up from germline, CDR1 is SGHNT and CDR2 is YENEEA. The length of the CDR3 is 12 residues. CDR3 amino acids: CASSSGSTEAFF. The DNA of the CDR3 is TGTGCCAGCAGCTCAGGTTCCACTGAAGCTTTCTTT.

The J gene is TRBJ1-6, the V gene TRBV28, with 10 bases lining up with TRBD1. The trim removed 5 bases at V and 7 bases at J, leaving 2 bases unmatched. Per the germline V gene, CDR1 is MDHEN and CDR2 is SYDVKM. This CDR3 spans 14 amino acids. As DNA, the CDR3 is TGTGCCAGCAGTCGGGGACAGGGGAATTCACCCCTCCACTTT. As protein: CASSRGQGNSPLHF.

The chain carries TRBV10-3 and TRBJ1-5; the match to TRBD1 covers 8 bases. The CDR3 extends over 13 amino acids. Unmatched junction bases numbered 7, after V lost 10 bases and J lost 5 bases. Per germline, CDR1 ENHRY and CDR2 SYGVKD. The CDR3 reads CATGTGGDQPQHF. CDR3 nucleotide sequence: TGTGCCACCGGGACAGGAGGGGATCAGCCCCAGCATTTT.

A single count supports this clone. The chain combines TRBV3-1 (or the pseudogene TRBV3-2) with TRBJ2-6, with 7 bases matching TRBD1. V lost 5 bases and J lost 0; bases outside the gene matches: 4. CDR3 length equals 16 residues. The V gene's germline CDR1 is LGHDT and CDR2 YNNKEL (reference sequence). CDR3 in amino acids: CASSRDSTSGANVLTF. CDR3 nucleotides: TGTGCCAGCAGCAGGGACAGTACCTCTGGGGCCAACGTCCTGACTTTC.

The gene calls are TRBV7-6 and TRBJ2-2; 11 nucleotides agree with TRBD2. The germline V gene has CDR1 SGHVS and CDR2 FNYEAQ. V dropped 1 base and J dropped 4; count of bases not matched to a gene: 5. The CDR3 length is 17 residues. The CDR3 DNA sequence: TGTGCCAGCAGCTTAGGCGGGACTAGCGGACTCACCGGGGAGCTGTTTTTT. Translated, it gives CASSLGGTSGLTGELFF.

The J gene is TRBJ1-3, the V gene TRBV9; D gene unclear. CDR3 size: 15 residues. The V end was cut by 0 bases, the J end by 4 bases, with 11 bases between. The germline CDR1 and CDR2 sequences are SGDLS and YYNGEE. The CDR3 region has the DNA TGTGCCAGCAGCGTAGATCCCACTGAAGGAAACACCATATATTTT. The encoded protein is CASSVDPTEGNTIYF.

The chain is built from TRBV10-3 and TRBJ1-3; D gene uncertain. This CDR3 is 14 amino acids long. Trimming removed 0 bases at V and 0 bases at J, with 3 bases between. Germline CDR1 and CDR2: ENHRY and SYGVKD. As DNA, the CDR3 is TGTGCCATCAGTGAGTCCAGCTCTGGAAACACCATATATTTT. It translates to CAISESSSGNTIYF.

This chain links TRBV5-4 with TRBJ2-3, with 7 nucleotides matching TRBD2. The germline CDR1 and CDR2 sequences are SGHNT and YYREEE (reference sequence). The J segment lost 3 bases and the V segment lost 3 bases, leaving 10 bases of the junction unmatched. The CDR3 runs 16 residues. The CDR3 loop reads CASSSTLAVRTDTQYF. The CDR3 DNA reads TGTGCCAGCAGCTCGACCCTAGCGGTGAGAACAGATACGCAGTATTTT.

The chain uses TRBV5-6 and TRBJ2-1; D gene ambiguous. Between the trimmed V and J ends, which lost 1 base and 6 bases, there was a span of 5 bases. The germline V gene encodes CDR1 SGHDT and CDR2 YYEEEE. CDR3 size: 12 residues. DNA of the CDR3: TGTGCCAGCAGCTTGTCTGTCAATGAGCAGTTCTTC. It yields the protein CASSLSVNEQFF.

This chain joins TRBV15 and TRBJ1-3; D is uncertain. Germline CDR1 LNHNV, CDR2 YYDKDF (reference sequence). This CDR3 is 15 amino acids long. V gave up 0 bases and J gave up 5 bases, with 11 bases separating them. The CDR3 DNA follows: TGTGCCACCAGCAGAGAGAGCTTCCCCAGAAACACCATATATTTT. Its protein product is CATSRESFPRNTIYF.

DNA of the CDR3: TGTGCCAGCAGCGCGGGACAGGGGCCAACCTACGAGCAGTACTTC. Encoded protein: CASSAGQGPTYEQYF. The chain carries TRBV5-4 and TRBJ2-7; 10 bases are shared with TRBD1. Per the germline V gene, CDR1 is SGHNT and CDR2 is YYREEE (reference sequence). The CDR3 is 15 residues long. V trimming: 4 bases; J trimming: 2 bases; junction bases outside the gene matches: 6. The full variable domain, with the rest looked up from reference TRBV5-4 and TRBJ2-7, is ETGVTQSPTHLIKTRGQQVTLRCSSQSGHNTVSWYQQALGQGPQFIFQYYREEENGRGNFPPRFSGLQFPNYSSELNVNALELDDSALYLCASSAGQGPTYEQYFGPGTRLTVT.

The chain joins TRBV3-1 (or the pseudogene TRBV3-2) to TRBJ2-7; D is perhaps TRBD1 (6 bases). CDR1 and CDR2 from the germline V gene are LGHDT and YNNKEL (reference sequence). V lost 9 bases to trimming and J lost 2 bases, with 8 bases between them. The CDR3 spans 11 residues. In DNA form, the CDR3 reads TGTGCCAGTGGGACACCCTACGAGCAGTACTTC. Its protein is CASGTPYEQYF.

This chain joins TRBV29-1 and TRBJ1-1; D is unresolved. This CDR3 comprises 10 residues. With 5 bases removed from V and 5 bases from J, the gap between germline ends came to 6 bases. Per the germline V gene, CDR1 is SQVTM and CDR2 is ANQGSEA. The CDR3 DNA follows: TGCAGCGTTTCCGGGACTGAAGCTTTCTTT. Its protein product is CSVSGTEAFF. Full variable domain (rest looked up from reference TRBV29-1 and TRBJ1-1): SAVISQKPSRDICQRGTSLTIQCQVDSQVTMMFWYRQQPGQSLTLIATANQGSEATYESGFVIDKFPISRPNLTFSTLTVSNMSPEDSSIYLCSVSGTEAFFGQGTRLTVV.

The chain couples TRBV12-3 or TRBV12-4 to TRBJ2-1; no clear D. V was trimmed by 6 bases and J by 9 bases, leaving 15 bases between them. The CDR3 has 13 amino acids. The CDR3 DNA is TGTGCCAGCAGCCTCCGTCTCTACCGTGAGCAGTTCTTC. Amino acid sequence: CASSLRLYREQFF.

This clone was counted between two and nine times. The chain combines TRBV14 with TRBJ1-1; D perhaps matches TRBD1 (6 bases). The CDR3 runs 11 residues. The germline gives CDR1 SGHDN, CDR2 FVKESK. V lost 1 base and J 11 bases, leaving 8 bases between the germline ends. CDR3 amino acids: CASSQVGAAFF. CDR3 bases: TGTGCCAGCAGCCAAGTGGGGGCCGCTTTCTTT.

V gene TRBV5-1 combines with J gene TRBJ2-1, with D perhaps matching TRBD2 (7 bases). V dropped 0 bases and J dropped 5 bases, with 15 bases sitting between them. The CDR3 has 16 residues. Germline values: CDR1 SGHRS, CDR2 YFSETQ. The CDR3 DNA is TGCGCCAGCAGCTTGGCTGTGGGGGGGCTGCACAATGAGCAGTTCTTC. This sequence encodes CASSLAVGGLHNEQFF.

J is TRBJ2-2 and V is TRBV5-4; 9 nucleotides agree with TRBD2. This CDR3 has 15 residues. Germline assignment: CDR1 SGHNT and CDR2 YYREEE (reference sequence). V trimming: 3 bases; J trimming: 5 bases; junction bases outside the gene matches: 5. CDR3 in amino acids: CASSSKAGGTGELFF. For the CDR3, the DNA is TGTGCCAGCAGCTCAAAAGCGGGAGGTACCGGGGAGCTGTTTTTT.

This sequence joins TRBV30 and TRBJ2-5, with 11 bases matching TRBD1. In germline, CDR1 is GTSNPN, CDR2 SVGIG (reference sequence). The CDR3 loop spans 15 amino acids. V lost 1 base and J lost 5; bases outside the gene matches: 6. As DNA, the CDR3 is TGTGCCTGGAGTGCGCGGACAGGGGGCTCGGAGACCCAGTACTTC. Translation gives CAWSARTGGSETQYF.

J is TRBJ2-1 and V is TRBV4-1; D gene unclear. The CDR3 runs 15 residues. Trimming left V 4 bases short and J 1 base short, with 11 bases between. Germline CDR1 reads MGHRA; CDR2 reads YSYEKL. The DNA of the CDR3 is TGCGCCAGCAGCCCAAGACTGAATTCCTACAATGAGCAGTTCTTC. It translates to CASSPRLNSYNEQFF.

This chain joins TRBV15 and TRBJ1-1; 11 bases fit TRBD1. J was trimmed by 5 bases and V by 3 bases; bases with no gene match: 5. Germline assignment: CDR1 LNHNV and CDR2 YYDKDF (reference sequence). The CDR3 has 15 residues. CDR3 in DNA: TGTGCCACCAGCAGGGACAGGGGGCGGAGAACTGAAGCTTTCTTT. Protein product: CATSRDRGRRTEAFF.

The chain links TRBV19 to TRBJ2-1; 9 bases are shared with TRBD2. Germline trimming cut 7 bases from V and 15 bases from J; bases unmatched to any gene: 7. CDR1 LNHDA and CDR2 SQIVND come from the germline V gene (reference sequence). The length of the CDR3 is 11 residues. The CDR3 region has the DNA TGTGCCAGTATAGGCGGGAGGGTCCTGTTCTTC. Translated: CASIGGRVLFF.